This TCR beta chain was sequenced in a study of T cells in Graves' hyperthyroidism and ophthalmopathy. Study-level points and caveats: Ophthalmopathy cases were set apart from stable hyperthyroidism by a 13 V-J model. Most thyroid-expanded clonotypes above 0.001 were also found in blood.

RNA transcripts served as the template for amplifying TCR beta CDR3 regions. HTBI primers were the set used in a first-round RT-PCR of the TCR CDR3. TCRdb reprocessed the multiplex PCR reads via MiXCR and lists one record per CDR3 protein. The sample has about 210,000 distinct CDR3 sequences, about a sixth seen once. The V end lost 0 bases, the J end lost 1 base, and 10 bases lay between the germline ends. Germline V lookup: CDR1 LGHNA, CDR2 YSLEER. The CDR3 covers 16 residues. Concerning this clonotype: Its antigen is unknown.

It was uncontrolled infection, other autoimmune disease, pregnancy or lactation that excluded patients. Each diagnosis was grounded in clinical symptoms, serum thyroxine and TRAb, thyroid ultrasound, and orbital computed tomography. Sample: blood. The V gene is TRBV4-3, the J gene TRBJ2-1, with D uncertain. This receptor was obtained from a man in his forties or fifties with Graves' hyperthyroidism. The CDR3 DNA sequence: TGCGCCAGCAGCCAAGAGGAGTTCCCGTCCTACAATGAGCAGTTCTTC. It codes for CASSQEEFPSYNEQFF.